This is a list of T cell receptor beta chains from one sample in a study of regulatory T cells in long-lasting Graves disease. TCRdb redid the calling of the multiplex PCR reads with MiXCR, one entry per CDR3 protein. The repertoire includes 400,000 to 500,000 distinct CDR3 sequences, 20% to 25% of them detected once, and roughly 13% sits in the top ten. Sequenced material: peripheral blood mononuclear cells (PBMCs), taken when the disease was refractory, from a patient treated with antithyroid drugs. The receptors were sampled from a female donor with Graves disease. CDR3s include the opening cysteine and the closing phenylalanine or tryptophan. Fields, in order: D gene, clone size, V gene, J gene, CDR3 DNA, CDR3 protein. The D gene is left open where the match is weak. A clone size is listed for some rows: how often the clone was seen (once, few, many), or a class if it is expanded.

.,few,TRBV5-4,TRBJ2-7,TGTGCCAGCAGCTTAGACAGCGGGCCCTACGAGCAGTACTTC,CASSLDSGPYEQYF
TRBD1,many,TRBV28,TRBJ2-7,TGTGCCAGCAGTCCTGGGGACAGCTACGAGCAGTACTTC,CASSPGDSYEQYF
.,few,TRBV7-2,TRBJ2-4,TGTGCCAGCAGCCGAGGGGATTTAGGAGCCAAAAACATTCAGTACTTC,CASSRGDLGAKNIQYF
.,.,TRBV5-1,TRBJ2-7,TGCGCCAGCAGCGGAAACAGGGATAGGGAGCAGTACTTC,CASSGNRDREQYF
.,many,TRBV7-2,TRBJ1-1,TGTGCCAGCAGCTTTCGCACCCAGCCCCCTACTGAAGCTTTCTTT,CASSFRTQPPTEAFF
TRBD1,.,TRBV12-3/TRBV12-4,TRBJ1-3,TGTGCCAGCAGCATTTGGGACAGCTCTGGAAACACCATATATTTT,CASSIWDSSGNTIYF
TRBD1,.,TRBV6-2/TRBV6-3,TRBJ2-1,TGTGCCAGCAGTTATCCGGACAGGGGGACCAATGAGCAGTTCTTC,CASSYPDRGTNEQFF
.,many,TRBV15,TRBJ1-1,TGTGCCACCAGCAGAGAGGCTGGCACTGAAGCTTTCTTT,CATSREAGTEAFF
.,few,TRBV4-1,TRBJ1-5,TGCGCCAGCAGTTCAACCCCAGGGCCACGAGGCAATCAGCCCCAGCATTTT,CASSSTPGPRGNQPQHF
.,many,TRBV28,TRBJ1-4,TGTGCCAGCAGCATGAGGGAGGCTAATGAAAAACTGTTTTTT,CASSMREANEKLFF
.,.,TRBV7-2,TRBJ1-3,TGTGCCAGCAGCTTTATACATGGCCGGAACACCATATATTTT,CASSFIHGRNTIYF
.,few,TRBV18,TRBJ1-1,TGTGCCAGCTCACCGTCCTCGGGCACCACTGAAGCTTTCTTT,CASSPSSGTTEAFF
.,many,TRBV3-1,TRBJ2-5,TGTGCCAGCAGCCAGGGTAGGACCTGGTACTTC,CASSQGRTWYF
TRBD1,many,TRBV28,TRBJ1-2,TGTGCCAGCAGGGACAGGGGGCGACTATTGAGCTATGGCTACACCTTC,CASRDRGRLLSYGYTF
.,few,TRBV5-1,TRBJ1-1,TGCGCCAGCAGCTTGGTCTCGGGGGGACTTACGGCAGCTTTCTTT,CASSLVSGGLTAAFF
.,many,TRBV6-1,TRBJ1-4,TGTGCCAGCAGTCACGTATTTGGAAAATTGGATTTGGAAAAACTGTTTTTT,CASSHVFGKLDLEKLFF
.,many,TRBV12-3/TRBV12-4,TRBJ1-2,TGTGCCAGCAGCCCCACTCGGTTCTTCTATGGCTACACCTTC,CASSPTRFFYGYTF
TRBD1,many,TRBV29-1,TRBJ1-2,TGCAGCGCGACACAGGGGGAGTTCTATGGCTACACCTTC,CSATQGEFYGYTF
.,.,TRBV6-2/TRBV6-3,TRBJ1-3,TGTGCCAGCAGTAGGTCAAGCTCTGGAAACACCATATATTTT,CASSRSSSGNTIYF
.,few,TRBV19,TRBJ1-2,TGTGCCAGTAGTATCGGGGGCAGCTTCGGCTACACCTTC,CASSIGGSFGYTF
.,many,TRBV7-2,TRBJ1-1,TGTGCCAGCAGCCACACAAACACTGAAGCTTTCTTT,CASSHTNTEAFF
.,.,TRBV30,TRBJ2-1,TGTGCCTGGAGTGTTGGAGGTGAGCAGTTCTTC,CAWSVGGEQFF
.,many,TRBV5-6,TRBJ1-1,TGTGCCAGCAGCTACCTCGCGGGAACTGAAGCTTTCTTT,CASSYLAGTEAFF
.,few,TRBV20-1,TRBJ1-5,TGCAGTGCTAGGAGGGGGACAAGCAATCAGCCCCAGCATTTT,CSARRGTSNQPQHF
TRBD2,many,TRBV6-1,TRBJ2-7,TGTGCCAGCAGAGAACTAGCGGGAGACCACGAGCAGTACTTC,CASRELAGDHEQYF
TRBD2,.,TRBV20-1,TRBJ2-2,TGCAGTGCTAGAGATCTGACTAGCGGGAGCCGCACCGGGGAGCTGTTTTTT,CSARDLTSGSRTGELFF
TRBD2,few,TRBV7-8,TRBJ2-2,TGTGCCAGCAGCCTAGCGGGAGGGTACACCGGGGAGCTGTTTTTT,CASSLAGGYTGELFF
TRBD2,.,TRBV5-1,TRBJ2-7,TGCGCCAGCACGACCCCGACGACCTCGAAAGCGGGATGGTACGAGCAGTACTTC,CASTTPTTSKAGWYEQYF
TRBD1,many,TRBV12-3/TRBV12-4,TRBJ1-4,TGTGCCAGCAGTTCCGACAGGGGCGTTAAGAATGAAAAACTGTTTTTT,CASSSDRGVKNEKLFF
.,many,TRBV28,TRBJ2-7,TGTGCCAGCAGTTCCCCACGCCCGACAGTCTCCTACGAGCAGTACTTC,CASSSPRPTVSYEQYF
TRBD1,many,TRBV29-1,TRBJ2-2,TGCAGCGTTTGGACAGGGCAGGACACCGGGGAGCTGTTTTTT,CSVWTGQDTGELFF
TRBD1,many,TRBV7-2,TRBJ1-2,TGTGCCAGCAGCTCGCCCGGGACAGACTATGGCTACACCTTC,CASSSPGTDYGYTF
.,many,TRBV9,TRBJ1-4,TGTGCCAGCAGCGTAACAGGGATTGGTGAAAAACTGTTTTTT,CASSVTGIGEKLFF
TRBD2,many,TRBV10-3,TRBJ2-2,TGTGCCATCAAGGTCGGGGGGGCGAACACCGGGGAGCTGTTTTTT,CAIKVGGANTGELFF
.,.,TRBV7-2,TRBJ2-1,TGTGCCAGCAGCCCCAGCTCAGTGGGGGCTGAGCAGTTCTTC,CASSPSSVGAEQFF
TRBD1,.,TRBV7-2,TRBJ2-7,TGTGCCAGCAGTAAAACCGGGACAGGGGCCTACGAGCAGTACTTC,CASSKTGTGAYEQYF
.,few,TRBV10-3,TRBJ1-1,TGTGCCATCAGTGAGGAAGTGAGGGTTGGAGCTTTCTTT,CAISEEVRVGAFF
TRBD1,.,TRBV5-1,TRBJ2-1,TGCGCCAGCAGCCCCGGACAGGGAACCTACAATGAGCAGTTCTTC,CASSPGQGTYNEQFF
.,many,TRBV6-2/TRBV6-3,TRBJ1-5,TGTGCCAGCAGTTACCCAGGACTTATGAGCAATCAGCCCCAGCATTTT,CASSYPGLMSNQPQHF
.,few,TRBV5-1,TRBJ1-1,TGCGCCAGCTCTAGTCTGGGGTCCAACACTGAAGCTTTCTTT,CASSSLGSNTEAFF
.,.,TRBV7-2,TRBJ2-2,TGTGCCAGCAGACCGTCTTTCGAAGCGAACACCGGGGAGCTGTTTTTT,CASRPSFEANTGELFF
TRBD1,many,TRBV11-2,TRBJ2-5,TGTGCCAGCAGCTCCAACAGGGGGCGGGGGGAGACCCAGTACTTC,CASSSNRGRGETQYF
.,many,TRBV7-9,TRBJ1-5,TGTGCCAGCAGCCCGCAGGGATCGGGCAATCAGCCCCAGCATTTT,CASSPQGSGNQPQHF
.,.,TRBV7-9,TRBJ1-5,TGTGCCAGCAGCTTAGGGCTTCGGGATGATCAGCCCCAGCATTTT,CASSLGLRDDQPQHF
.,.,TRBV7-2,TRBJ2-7,TGTGCCAGCAGCCGGACCGTGCAATCCTACGAGCAGTACTTC,CASSRTVQSYEQYF
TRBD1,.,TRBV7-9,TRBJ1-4,TGTGCCAGCAGCTGGGACAGGGCGAATGAAAAACTGTTTTTT,CASSWDRANEKLFF
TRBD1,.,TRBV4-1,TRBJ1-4,TGCGCCAGCAGCCAAGAAGGGACAGGGGCAAAACTGTTTTTT,CASSQEGTGAKLFF
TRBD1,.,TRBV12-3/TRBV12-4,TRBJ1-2,TGTGCCAGCTCACCATCCGGGACAGGAGAAGGCTACACCTTC,CASSPSGTGEGYTF
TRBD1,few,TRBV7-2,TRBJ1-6,TGTGCCAGCAGCTTAGGGGACAGGGGGGTTTTTAGGAATTCACCCCTCCACTTT,CASSLGDRGVFRNSPLHF